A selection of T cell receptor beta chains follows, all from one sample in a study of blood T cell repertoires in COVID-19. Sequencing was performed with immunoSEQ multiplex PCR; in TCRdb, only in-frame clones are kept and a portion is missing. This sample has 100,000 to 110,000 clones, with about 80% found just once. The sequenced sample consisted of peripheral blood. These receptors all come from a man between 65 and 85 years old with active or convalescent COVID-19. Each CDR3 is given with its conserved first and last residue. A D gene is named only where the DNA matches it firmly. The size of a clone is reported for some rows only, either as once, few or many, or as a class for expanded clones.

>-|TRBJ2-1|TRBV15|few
CATSRAGDTYNEQFF
TGTGCCACCAGCAGAGCGGGAGACACCTACAATGAGCAGTTCTTC
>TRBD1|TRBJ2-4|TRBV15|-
CATSKGGTGGASPPLAKNIQYF
TGTGCCACCAGCAAGGGCGGGACAGGGGGCGCATCCCCACCATTAGCCAAAAACATTCAGTACTTC
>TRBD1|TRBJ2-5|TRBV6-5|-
CASCIDRGGTQYF
TGTGCCAGCTGTATCGACAGGGGAGGGACCCAGTACTTC
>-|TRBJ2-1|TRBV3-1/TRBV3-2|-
CASSQDRGSGQFF
TGTGCCAGCAGCCAAGATAGGGGCTCGGGGCAGTTCTTC
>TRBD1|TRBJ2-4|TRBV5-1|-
CASSAWKGGAGANIQYF
TGCGCCAGCAGCGCCTGGAAAGGGGGCGCCGGGGCGAACATTCAGTACTTC
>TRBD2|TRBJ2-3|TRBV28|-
CATCIRTSGVGDTQYF
TGTGCCACCTGTATTAGGACTAGCGGGGTCGGGGATACGCAGTATTTT
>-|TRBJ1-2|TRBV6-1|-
CASSEDGQNYGYTF
TGTGCCAGCAGTGAAGATGGACAGAACTATGGCTACACCTTC
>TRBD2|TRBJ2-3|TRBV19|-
CASSIRLAGTDTQYF
TGTGCCAGTAGTATCAGACTAGCGGGAACAGATACGCAGTATTTT
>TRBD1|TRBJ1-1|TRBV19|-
CASRPGTADWSTNTEAFF
TGTGCCAGTAGGCCCGGGACAGCGGACTGGAGCACGAACACTGAAGCTTTCTTT
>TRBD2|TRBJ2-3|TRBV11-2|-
CASSLGTSGMVDTQYF
TGTGCCAGCAGCCTAGGGACTAGCGGGATGGTAGATACGCAGTATTTT
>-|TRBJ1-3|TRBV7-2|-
CASSLRTEPPGNTIYF
TGTGCCAGCAGCTTACGGACAGAGCCCCCTGGAAACACCATATATTTT
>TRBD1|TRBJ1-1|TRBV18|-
CASSPGQSNTEAFF
TGTGCCAGCTCACCGGGACAGTCTAACACTGAAGCTTTCTTT
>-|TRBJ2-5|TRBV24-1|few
CATSDPRGVGTQYF
TGTGCCACCAGTGACCCCAGGGGGGTAGGGACCCAGTACTTC
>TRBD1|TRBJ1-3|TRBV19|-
CASSERQGTSGNTIYF
TGTGCCAGTAGCGAACGACAGGGAACGTCGGGAAACACCATATATTTT
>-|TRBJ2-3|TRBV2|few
CASTFTDTQYF
TGTGCCAGCACCTTTACAGATACGCAGTATTTT
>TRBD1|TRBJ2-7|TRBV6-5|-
CASSYGQGAYEQYF
TGTGCCAGCAGTTACGGACAGGGGGCTTACGAGCAGTACTTC